This T cell receptor beta chain was recovered during a study of blood T cell repertoires in COVID-19. In the authors' methods: Counts of nucleated cells, estimated from reference gene primer amplification, were obtained. TCRdb's copy holds only in-frame clones and misses some; the assay was immunoSEQ multiplex PCR. Clone size and the V and J calls come from that table; the DNA yielded D and trimming. This table holds 200,000 to 300,000 clones, 65% to 90% found once. The age range of participants was 18 to 89 years, with residence in fewer than 25 US areas. Cohort assignment relied on participant-reported clinical history. Trimming removed 5 bases from V and 5 bases from J, with 18 bases in between. Looked up from germline, CDR1 is GTSNPN and CDR2 is SVGIG (reference sequence). CDR3 length: 14 residues.

The specimen sequenced was PBMCs or T cells enriched from blood (not recorded which). This TCR came from a woman in her 50s with acute COVID-19. The chain has TRBV30 and TRBJ1-1, with D maybe TRBD1 (6 bases). The DNA for the CDR3 is TGTGCCTGGCTGACCCCAGGGGTTTGGACTGAAGCTTTCTTT. Translating gives CAWLTPGVWTEAFF.